Reported below is one T cell receptor (beta chain). The sample originates from a study of T cells in Graves' hyperthyroidism and ophthalmopathy. Using RNA transcripts as the source, TCR beta CDR3 regions were amplified. HTBI primers drove first-round RT-PCR of the TCR CDR3. TCRdb independently ran MiXCR on the multiplex PCR reads; one entry per CDR3 protein. The repertoire holds hundreds of thousands of distinct CDR3 sequences, 40% to 55% seen once, with more than 7% in the top ten. The TCR was taken from an adult man with Graves' disease, either hyperthyroidism or ophthalmopathy (not recorded which). Source material: peripheral blood or thyroid tissue (not recorded which).

The DNA for the CDR3 is TGTGCCAGCAGCTCCGGACAGGGCGCCTCAATCTATGGCTACACCTTC. This translates into CASSSGQGASIYGYTF. The V call is TRBV7-9, the J call TRBJ1-2; 8 bases match TRBD1. The CDR3 length is 16 residues. Trimming cost V 4 bases and J 4 bases; bases outside gene matches: 11. Germline-derived CDR1 and CDR2 are SEHNR and FQNEAQ (reference sequence). Based on the CDR3 plus reference TRBV7-9 and TRBJ1-2, the full variable domain is DTGVSQNPRHKITKRGQNVTFRCDPISEHNRLYWYRQTLGQGPEFLTYFQNEAQLEKSRLLSDRFSAERPKGSFSTLEIQRTEQGDSAMYLCASSSGQGASIYGYTFGSGTRLTVV.